The rows below give T cell receptor beta chains drawn from one sample of a study of T cells in Graves' hyperthyroidism and ophthalmopathy. TCRdb reanalysed the multiplex PCR reads using MiXCR and keeps one entry per CDR3 protein. The sample records roughly 580,000 distinct CDR3 sequences, 11% to 15% being singletons. The sequenced sample consisted of blood. These receptors came from a woman aged 25 to 39 with Graves' hyperthyroidism that later progressed to Graves' ophthalmopathy. CDR3s include the opening cysteine and the closing phenylalanine or tryptophan. Each record gives: CDR3 length, D gene, V gene, clone size, J gene, CDR3 protein, CDR3 DNA. A D gene is named only where the DNA matches it firmly. Not every row has a clone size; where given, it reads once, few, many or a size class.

len: 14; d_gene: TRBD2; v_gene: TRBV28; abundance: many; j_gene: TRBJ2-3; CDR3aa: CASRTSGSGDTQYF; CDR3nt: TGTGCCAGCCGGACTAGCGGGAGTGGGGATACGCAGTATTTT
len: 15; d_gene: .; v_gene: TRBV9; abundance: few; j_gene: TRBJ2-2; CDR3aa: CASSVDISGTGELFF; CDR3nt: TGTGCCAGCAGCGTAGATATTAGCGGCACCGGGGAGCTGTTTTTT
len: 13; d_gene: TRBD2; v_gene: TRBV20-1; abundance: many; j_gene: TRBJ2-3; CDR3aa: CSTTGTSRDTQYF; CDR3nt: TGCAGTACCACCGGGACTAGCAGAGATACGCAGTATTTT
len: 17; d_gene: TRBD1; v_gene: TRBV24-1; abundance: many; j_gene: TRBJ1-2; CDR3aa: CATSDGTGLSMDYGYTF; CDR3nt: TGTGCCACCAGTGATGGGACAGGCCTTTCAATGGACTATGGCTACACCTTC
len: 15; d_gene: .; v_gene: TRBV2; abundance: many; j_gene: TRBJ1-6; CDR3aa: CASRLGSSYNSPLHF; CDR3nt: TGTGCCAGCAGGTTGGGGAGCTCCTATAATTCACCCCTCCACTTT
len: 16; d_gene: .; v_gene: TRBV25-1; abundance: .; j_gene: TRBJ2-3; CDR3aa: CASSERGTDHTDTQYF; CDR3nt: TGTGCCAGCAGTGAAAGGGGGACGGACCACACAGATACGCAGTATTTT
len: 14; d_gene: TRBD1; v_gene: TRBV7-9; abundance: many; j_gene: TRBJ2-1; CDR3aa: CASSSRDRNNEQFF; CDR3nt: TGTGCCAGCAGCTCGAGGGACAGGAACAATGAGCAGTTCTTC
len: 13; d_gene: TRBD2; v_gene: TRBV2; abundance: many; j_gene: TRBJ2-7; CDR3aa: CASRRSGGYEQYF; CDR3nt: TGTGCCAGCAGGCGCAGCGGGGGTTACGAGCAGTACTTC
len: 14; d_gene: TRBD2; v_gene: TRBV12-3/TRBV12-4; abundance: many; j_gene: TRBJ2-1; CDR3aa: CASRTSGRADEQFF; CDR3nt: TGTGCCAGCAGAACTAGCGGGAGGGCCGATGAGCAGTTCTTC
len: 14; d_gene: .; v_gene: TRBV2; abundance: many; j_gene: TRBJ2-2; CDR3aa: CASIGGPNTGELFF; CDR3nt: TGTGCCAGCATAGGAGGGCCGAACACCGGGGAGCTGTTTTTT
len: 16; d_gene: .; v_gene: TRBV28; abundance: many; j_gene: TRBJ1-1; CDR3aa: CASSLSERTRRTEAFF; CDR3nt: TGTGCCAGCAGTTTATCCGAACGGACGAGGCGGACTGAAGCTTTCTTT
len: 17; d_gene: .; v_gene: TRBV7-8; abundance: .; j_gene: TRBJ2-6; CDR3aa: CASRRDRFFSGANVLTF; CDR3nt: TGTGCCAGCAGGCGGGACAGATTCTTCTCTGGGGCCAACGTCCTGACTTTC
len: 13; d_gene: .; v_gene: TRBV6-1; abundance: many; j_gene: TRBJ1-2; CDR3aa: CASMRGPNYGYTF; CDR3nt: TGTGCCAGCATGAGAGGTCCTAACTATGGCTACACCTTC
len: 14; d_gene: TRBD1; v_gene: TRBV7-2; abundance: many; j_gene: TRBJ1-2; CDR3aa: CASSLLGQPMGYTF; CDR3nt: TGTGCCAGCAGCTTACTGGGACAGCCGATGGGCTACACCTTC
len: 16; d_gene: TRBD1; v_gene: TRBV3-1; abundance: few; j_gene: TRBJ1-4; CDR3aa: CASSQPWGQAPEKLFF; CDR3nt: TGTGCCAGCAGCCAGCCCTGGGGACAGGCTCCTGAAAAACTGTTTTTT
len: 17; d_gene: .; v_gene: TRBV11-2; abundance: .; j_gene: TRBJ2-5; CDR3aa: CASSQRVAGGPWETQYF; CDR3nt: TGTGCCAGCAGCCAGAGGGTGGCCGGAGGGCCTTGGGAGACCCAGTACTTC
len: 15; d_gene: .; v_gene: TRBV20-1; abundance: few; j_gene: TRBJ2-1; CDR3aa: CSARASAQGEDEQFF; CDR3nt: TGCAGTGCTAGAGCTAGCGCTCAGGGAGAGGATGAGCAGTTCTTC
len: 16; d_gene: .; v_gene: TRBV6-1; abundance: many; j_gene: TRBJ1-6; CDR3aa: CASIWTVSGANSPLHF; CDR3nt: TGTGCCAGCATCTGGACGGTGTCAGGGGCCAATTCACCCCTCCACTTT
len: 15; d_gene: TRBD2; v_gene: TRBV27; abundance: many; j_gene: TRBJ2-5; CDR3aa: CASSPGTSGGETQYF; CDR3nt: TGTGCCAGCAGTCCGGGGACTAGCGGGGGGGAGACCCAGTACTTC
len: 14; d_gene: .; v_gene: TRBV29-1; abundance: many; j_gene: TRBJ2-5; CDR3aa: CSVVAQTNQETQYF; CDR3nt: TGCAGCGTTGTAGCGCAGACGAATCAAGAGACCCAGTACTTC
len: 15; d_gene: .; v_gene: TRBV6-2/TRBV6-3; abundance: many; j_gene: TRBJ1-5; CDR3aa: CASRSLRDSNQPQHF; CDR3nt: TGTGCCAGCAGGAGCCTCCGGGACAGCAATCAGCCCCAGCATTTT
len: 14; d_gene: .; v_gene: TRBV24-1; abundance: .; j_gene: TRBJ2-3; CDR3aa: CATSDQTATDTQYF; CDR3nt: TGTGCCACCAGTGATCAGACAGCCACAGATACGCAGTATTTT
len: 16; d_gene: .; v_gene: TRBV11-1; abundance: many; j_gene: TRBJ1-2; CDR3aa: CASSSSSKRANYGYTF; CDR3nt: TGTGCCAGCAGCTCCTCCTCAAAAAGGGCTAACTATGGCTACACCTTC
len: 14; d_gene: .; v_gene: TRBV6-2/TRBV6-3; abundance: few; j_gene: TRBJ2-2; CDR3aa: CASSFGQVTGELFF; CDR3nt: TGTGCCAGTTCCTTTGGGCAGGTGACCGGGGAGCTGTTTTTT
len: 23; d_gene: TRBD1; v_gene: TRBV6-1; abundance: .; j_gene: TRBJ2-7; CDR3aa: CASSAPPGQGANGASGSTYEQYF; CDR3nt: TGTGCCAGCAGTGCACCCCCGGGACAGGGGGCGAACGGGGCTAGCGGGAGCACCTACGAGCAGTACTTC
len: 15; d_gene: TRBD2; v_gene: TRBV7-6; abundance: .; j_gene: TRBJ2-3; CDR3aa: CASSLEPSGTDTQYF; CDR3nt: TGTGCCAGCAGCTTAGAGCCTAGCGGGACAGATACGCAGTATTTT
len: 12; d_gene: .; v_gene: TRBV6-2/TRBV6-3; abundance: few; j_gene: TRBJ1-2; CDR3aa: CASSAQGHGYTF; CDR3nt: TGTGCCAGCAGTGCTCAGGGGCACGGCTACACCTTC
len: 14; d_gene: TRBD2; v_gene: TRBV19; abundance: .; j_gene: TRBJ2-7; CDR3aa: CASSREGKRNEQYF; CDR3nt: TGTGCCAGTAGTAGGGAGGGAAAGAGGAACGAGCAGTACTTC
len: 14; d_gene: TRBD2; v_gene: TRBV18; abundance: .; j_gene: TRBJ2-1; CDR3aa: CASSLASGSNEQFF; CDR3nt: TGTGCCAGCTCTCTGGCTAGCGGGAGTAATGAGCAGTTCTTC
len: 16; d_gene: TRBD2; v_gene: TRBV5-1; abundance: many; j_gene: TRBJ2-1; CDR3aa: CASSLRASGVYNEQFF; CDR3nt: TGCGCCAGCAGCTTGCGTGCTAGCGGGGTCTACAATGAGCAGTTCTTC
len: 16; d_gene: TRBD2; v_gene: TRBV28; abundance: many; j_gene: TRBJ2-1; CDR3aa: CASSTPRGLAGYKQFF; CDR3nt: TGTGCCAGCAGTACACCAAGGGGACTAGCGGGATATAAGCAGTTCTTC
len: 16; d_gene: TRBD1; v_gene: TRBV6-6; abundance: many; j_gene: TRBJ1-5; CDR3aa: CASSYSGQGEGQPQHF; CDR3nt: TGTGCCAGCAGTTACTCCGGACAGGGGGAAGGTCAGCCCCAGCATTTT
len: 12; d_gene: .; v_gene: TRBV11-3; abundance: few; j_gene: TRBJ2-7; CDR3aa: CASSDQDGEQYF; CDR3nt: TGTGCCAGCAGCGACCAGGATGGGGAGCAGTACTTC
len: 12; d_gene: .; v_gene: TRBV30; abundance: few; j_gene: TRBJ2-5; CDR3aa: CAWTAYQETQYF; CDR3nt: TGTGCCTGGACAGCGTACCAAGAGACCCAGTACTTC
len: 13; d_gene: TRBD2; v_gene: TRBV20-1; abundance: many; j_gene: TRBJ2-5; CDR3aa: CSAPTSGKETQYF; CDR3nt: TGCAGTGCTCCGACTAGCGGTAAAGAGACCCAGTACTTC
len: 15; d_gene: .; v_gene: TRBV10-1; abundance: many; j_gene: TRBJ2-2; CDR3aa: CASSEGLGGTGELFF; CDR3nt: TGCGCCAGCAGTGAGGGACTAGGGGGGACCGGGGAGCTGTTTTTT
len: 15; d_gene: TRBD1; v_gene: TRBV7-3; abundance: few; j_gene: TRBJ1-2; CDR3aa: CASSFSRQGEYGYTF; CDR3nt: TGTGCCAGCAGCTTTAGTAGACAGGGTGAATATGGCTACACCTTC
len: 16; d_gene: .; v_gene: TRBV5-1; abundance: .; j_gene: TRBJ2-1; CDR3aa: CASSRPVSNSYNEQFF; CDR3nt: TGCGCCAGCAGCCGCCCCGTTTCTAACTCCTACAATGAGCAGTTCTTC
len: 17; d_gene: TRBD1; v_gene: TRBV11-2; abundance: many; j_gene: TRBJ1-1; CDR3aa: CASSPQGQGWFEAEAFF; CDR3nt: TGTGCCAGCAGCCCCCAAGGACAGGGATGGTTTGAGGCTGAAGCTTTCTTT
len: 12; d_gene: .; v_gene: TRBV30; abundance: many; j_gene: TRBJ1-2; CDR3aa: CAWSPLRGQETF; CDR3nt: TGTGCCTGGAGTCCTCTGAGAGGGCAAGAAACCTTC
len: 15; d_gene: .; v_gene: TRBV7-9; abundance: .; j_gene: TRBJ2-3; CDR3aa: CASSLNRQGGETQYF; CDR3nt: TGTGCCAGCAGCTTAAACCGACAGGGAGGGGAGACGCAGTATTTT
len: 14; d_gene: TRBD1; v_gene: TRBV20-1; abundance: .; j_gene: TRBJ1-5; CDR3aa: CSAVSGTGDQPQHF; CDR3nt: TGCAGTGCTGTTTCCGGGACAGGGGATCAGCCCCAGCATTTT
len: 16; d_gene: .; v_gene: TRBV4-3; abundance: many; j_gene: TRBJ1-4; CDR3aa: CASSQSWGQGGEKLFF; CDR3nt: TGCGCCAGCAGCCAGTCCTGGGGGCAAGGAGGTGAAAAACTGTTTTTT
len: 14; d_gene: .; v_gene: TRBV4-1; abundance: many; j_gene: TRBJ2-7; CDR3aa: CASSDRDRSYEQYF; CDR3nt: TGCGCCAGCAGCGACCGGGACCGTTCCTACGAGCAGTACTTC
len: 15; d_gene: .; v_gene: TRBV11-3; abundance: many; j_gene: TRBJ2-3; CDR3aa: CASSLPGAYTDTQYF; CDR3nt: TGTGCCAGCAGCTTGCCCGGCGCCTACACAGATACGCAGTATTTT
len: 15; d_gene: TRBD2; v_gene: TRBV6-2/TRBV6-3; abundance: many; j_gene: TRBJ2-3; CDR3aa: CASSSRLASTDTQYF; CDR3nt: TGTGCCAGCAGTTCTAGACTAGCGAGCACAGATACGCAGTATTTT
len: 16; d_gene: .; v_gene: TRBV27; abundance: many; j_gene: TRBJ2-3; CDR3aa: CASSIVLAESTDTQYF; CDR3nt: TGTGCCAGCAGTATCGTACTAGCAGAAAGCACAGATACGCAGTATTTT
len: 14; d_gene: .; v_gene: TRBV6-2/TRBV6-3; abundance: few; j_gene: TRBJ1-6; CDR3aa: CASMRDPYNSPLHF; CDR3nt: TGTGCCAGCATGCGGGATCCCTATAATTCACCCCTCCACTTT
len: 16; d_gene: .; v_gene: TRBV11-1; abundance: many; j_gene: TRBJ2-5; CDR3aa: CASSFLVTGVGETQYF; CDR3nt: TGTGCCAGCAGCTTTCTCGTGACGGGAGTCGGAGAGACCCAGTACTTC
len: 15; d_gene: .; v_gene: TRBV6-1; abundance: .; j_gene: TRBJ1-5; CDR3aa: CASSPEGTGNQPQHF; CDR3nt: TGTGCCAGCAGTCCGGAGGGGACGGGGAATCAGCCCCAGCATTTT